The next 26 T cell receptor beta chains were all read from a single sample in a study of cytomegalovirus exposure and HLA in healthy donors. Amplification used 60 Vbeta primers and 13 Jbeta primers. TCRdb keeps only in-frame clones here, not all; method: immunoSEQ multiplex PCR. The top ten hold approximately 1.8% of the sample, which has 150,000 to 200,000 clones, 75% to 90% seen once. Sequenced sample: PBMCs. These receptors originate from a human donor in good health.

There are a few counts of this clone. The chain couples TRBV6-1 to TRBJ1-1; possibly TRBD1 for D (6 bases). Between the trimmed V and J ends, which lost 3 bases and 3 bases, there was a span of 14 bases. The CDR3 is made up of 15 amino acids. Looked up from germline, CDR1 is MNHNS and CDR2 is SASEGT. The CDR3 DNA reads TGTGCCAGCAGTGACTACAGGGCTCCCGACACTGAAGCTTTCTTT. As protein: CASSDYRAPDTEAFF.

The chain joins TRBV10-3 to TRBJ2-7, with 10 positions matching TRBD1. CDR1 ENHRY and CDR2 SYGVKD come from the germline V gene. The CDR3 sequence is 12 residues long. V lost 6 bases and J lost 7; bases outside the gene matches: 3. The CDR3: CAIRGQGCEQYF. The CDR3 DNA reads as TGTGCCATCAGGGGACAGGGGTGTGAGCAGTACTTC.

This chain links TRBV5-1 with TRBJ1-6; 9 bases agree with TRBD1. Losses at the gene ends were 2 bases for V and 10 bases for J; bases not matched to a gene: 10. The CDR3 totals 16 residues. Germline V CDR1 and CDR2: SGHRS, YFSETQ. CDR3 sequence reads: CASSFRTGEDGSPLHF. In nucleotides, the CDR3 is TGCGCCAGCAGCTTCAGGACAGGGGAAGATGGATCACCCCTCCACTTT.

This clone came up a few times. The CDR3 sequence: CASRTGQLGAGYTF. CDR3 nucleotide sequence: TGTGCCAGCAGAACGGGACAGTTAGGGGCTGGCTACACCTTC. The chain combines TRBV6-1 with TRBJ1-2; 7 nucleotides line up with TRBD1. This CDR3 is 14 amino acids long. V dropped 6 bases and J dropped 7; count of bases not matched to a gene: 11. Germline lookup yields CDR1 MNHNS and CDR2 SASEGT.

The rearrangement links TRBV19 to TRBJ1-5; D might be TRBD1 (5 bases). Germline V gene lookup returns CDR1 LNHDA and CDR2 SQIVND (reference sequence). The length of the CDR3 is 14 residues. The V end was cut by 1 base, the J end by 7 bases, with 11 bases between. CDR3 protein: CASSIGSRAQPQHF. CDR3 coding DNA: TGTGCCAGTAGTATAGGATCCAGGGCGCAGCCCCAGCATTTT.

This clone is a singleton in its sample. The V and J genes are TRBV28 and TRBJ2-1; 7 bases are shared with TRBD2. Germline CDR1 and CDR2: MDHEN and SYDVKM. J gave up 5 bases and V 5 bases, and 9 bases lay outside the gene matches. This CDR3 has 15 amino acids. The CDR3 nucleotides are TGTGCCAGCAGTCCCGGTGGGGGGGGAAACAATGAGCAGTTCTTC. Translating it yields CASSPGGGGNNEQFF.

CDR3 coding DNA: TGTGCCAGCAGCTTTCCTAGCGGGGGAACAAGCTCCTACAATGAGCAGTTCTTC. Residues: CASSFPSGGTSSYNEQFF. The chain recombines TRBV7-2 with TRBJ2-1; 10 bases are a match to TRBD2. The ends lost 3 bases at V and 0 bases at J; junction bases unmatched: 8. The CDR3 sequence is 18 residues long. CDR1 and CDR2 (germline): SGHTA, FQGNSA.

The V call is TRBV7-9, the J call TRBJ1-4, with D perhaps matching TRBD1 (6 bases). The CDR3 runs 12 residues. V was clipped by 5 bases and J by 8 bases, with 9 bases between them. Germline V CDR1 and CDR2: SEHNR, FQNEAQ (reference sequence). This CDR3 is CASSPGQEKLFF. CDR3 in DNA: TGTGCCAGCAGCCCCGGACAGGAAAAACTGTTTTTT.

The chain employs TRBV19 and TRBJ1-3; unclear D gene. This CDR3 has 13 amino acids. Per the germline V gene, CDR1 is LNHDA and CDR2 is SQIVND (reference sequence). Trimming took off 7 bases at V and 0 bases at J, with 7 bases between the two ends. The CDR3 bases are TGTGCCAGTACTCCGTCCTCTGGAAACACCATATATTTT. Translated, it gives CASTPSSGNTIYF.

This clone was detected once. The chain recombines TRBV5-5 with TRBJ2-7, with 7 nucleotides matching TRBD1. This CDR3 has 14 residues. Germline CDR1 reads SGHKS; CDR2 reads YYEKEE (reference sequence). Unmatched junction bases numbered 5, after V lost 5 bases and J lost 0 bases. As DNA, the CDR3 is TGTGCCAGCAGACCGGGACAGAACTCCTACGAGCAGTACTTC. Translation: CASRPGQNSYEQYF. Combining the CDR3 with reference TRBV5-5 and TRBJ2-7 gives the whole variable domain DAGVTQSPTHLIKTRGQQVTLRCSPISGHKSVSWYQQVLGQGPQFIFQYYEKEERGRGNFPDRFSARQFPNYSSELNVNALLLGDSALYLCASRPGQNSYEQYFGPGTRLTVT.

The J gene is TRBJ1-1, the V gene TRBV7-8, with D possibly TRBD1 on 5 matching bases. The germline V and J ends were trimmed by 5 bases and 1 base, with 8 bases remaining between them. The CDR3 is 13 amino acids. In germline, CDR1 is SGHVS, CDR2 FQNEAQ. The DNA of the CDR3 is TGTGCCAGCAGCCATGGACAGAACACTGAAGCTTTCTTT. It encodes CASSHGQNTEAFF.

This rearrangement joins TRBV4-3 to TRBJ2-7, with TRBD2 as a possible D gene (7 bases). This CDR3 is 16 amino acids long. The V gene lost 0 bases and the J gene lost 2 bases, with 14 bases spanning the gap. Germline CDR1 LGHNA, CDR2 YSLEER. The CDR3 nucleotides read TGCGCCAGCAGCCAAGAAGGGGGGGTCTACACCTACGAGCAGTACTTC. Translating it yields CASSQEGGVYTYEQYF.

The chain combines TRBV6-1 with TRBJ2-1, with TRBD1 matching 7 bases. This CDR3 region has 14 residues. Germline V CDR1 and CDR2: MNHNS, SASEGT. After removal of 4 bases from V and 1 base from J, the junction contained 1 base not matched to a gene. The CDR3 bases are TGTGCCAGCAGTGGACAGGGATCCTACAATGAGCAGTTCTTC. This codes for CASSGQGSYNEQFF.

The CDR3 DNA sequence: TGTGCCAGCAGTTTAGAACCGGCTAGTTTTGTCCACGAGCAGTACTTC. Encoded protein: CASSLEPASFVHEQYF. This chain links TRBV27 with TRBJ2-7; D gene uncertain. This CDR3 has 16 residues. V lost 2 bases, J lost 5 bases, and 19 bases lay in between. The germline V gene has CDR1 MNHEY and CDR2 SMNVEV (reference sequence).

The gene calls are TRBV7-6 and TRBJ1-4, with D tentatively TRBD1 (5 bases). V lost 2 bases, J lost 0 bases, and 10 bases lay in between. CDR1 is SGHVS and CDR2 is FNYEAQ in the germline V gene. CDR3 length: 16 amino acids. Here the CDR3 reads CASSLRGGATNEKLFF. As DNA, the CDR3 is TGTGCCAGCAGCTTACGGGGGGGAGCAACTAATGAAAAACTGTTTTTT.

The J gene is TRBJ2-1, the V gene TRBV25-1; 7 bases match TRBD1. After removal of 1 base from V and 1 base from J, the junction contained 7 bases not matched to a gene. The germline V gene has CDR1 MGHDK and CDR2 SYGVNS. CDR3 length: 17 amino acids. CDR3 sequence: CASSESGGPNSYNEQFF. The DNA of the CDR3 is TGTGCCAGCAGTGAATCAGGGGGACCCAATTCCTACAATGAGCAGTTCTTC. Full variable domain (remainder filled in from reference TRBV25-1 and TRBJ2-1): EADIYQTPRYLVIGTGKKITLECSQTMGHDKMYWYQQDPGMELHLIHYSYGVNSTEKGDLSSESTVSRIRTEHFPLTLESARPSHTSQYLCASSESGGPNSYNEQFFGPGTRLTVL.

The V call is TRBV7-9, the J call TRBJ2-3; 9 bases map to TRBD2. Germline CDR1 and CDR2: SEHNR and FQNEAQ (reference sequence). The CDR3 totals 16 residues. V lost 2 bases, J lost 2 bases, and 5 bases stayed unmatched. CDR3 sequence: CASSLSLAGTTDTQYF. The CDR3 nucleotides read TGTGCCAGCAGCTTATCGCTAGCGGGAACCACAGATACGCAGTATTTT. The full variable domain, in which reference TRBV7-9 and TRBJ2-3 provide the parts outside the CDR3, is DTGVSQNPRHKITKRGQNVTFRCDPISEHNRLYWYRQTLGQGPEFLTYFQNEAQLEKSRLLSDRFSAERPKGSFSTLEIQRTEQGDSAMYLCASSLSLAGTTDTQYFGPGTRLTVL.

The chain recombines TRBV5-6 with TRBJ1-2; TRBD1 aligns across 8 bases. The CDR3 sequence is 14 residues long. Looked up from germline, CDR1 is SGHDT and CDR2 is YYEEEE. V lost 4 bases, J lost 8 bases, and 10 bases stayed unmatched. The CDR3 nucleotides are TGTGCCAGCAGCCTAGGACAGGGCGCGGGCGGCTACACCTTC. Translating it yields CASSLGQGAGGYTF.

The gene calls are TRBV2 and TRBJ1-2; D is perhaps TRBD1 (5 bases). This CDR3 is 12 amino acids long. Germline CDR1 reads SNHLY; CDR2 reads FYNNEI. V was clipped by 7 bases and J by 8 bases, with 14 bases between them. The DNA for the CDR3 is TGTGCCAGCATGGAGGGACCGTGGGGCTACACCTTC. The encoded protein is CASMEGPWGYTF.

CDR3 sequence: CASSPTTGAYEQYF. As DNA, the CDR3 is TGTGCCAGCTCACCCACAACGGGGGCCTACGAGCAGTACTTC. The chain joins TRBV18 to TRBJ2-7; maybe TRBD2 (6 bases). Between the trimmed V and J ends, which lost 3 bases and 2 bases, there was a span of 11 bases. CDR3 size: 14 residues. Germline assignment: CDR1 KGHSH and CDR2 LQKENI.

This chain connects TRBV10-3 to TRBJ2-6; D is perhaps TRBD1 (5 bases). Trimming left V 4 bases short and J 0 bases short, with 10 bases between. The CDR3 spans 16 residues. Germline assignment: CDR1 ENHRY and CDR2 SYGVKD. The CDR3 nucleotides are TGTGCCATCAGTGGTCAGGGCCACTCTGGGGCCAACGTCCTGACTTTC. This encodes CAISGQGHSGANVLTF.

This rearrangement joins TRBV2 to TRBJ2-7; 8 bases are shared with TRBD2. The V gene end was trimmed by 2 bases and the J gene end by 6 bases; junction bases not matched to a gene: 3. Germline CDR1 is SNHLY and CDR2 is FYNNEI. This CDR3 contains 13 residues. This CDR3 reads CASSESAGGEQYF. CDR3 sequence (DNA): TGTGCCAGCAGTGAATCGGCGGGAGGCGAGCAGTACTTC.

This chain joins TRBV9 and TRBJ2-5; tentatively, D is TRBD1 (5 bases). This CDR3 is built from 18 residues. V was pared by 0 bases and J by 0 bases, with 18 bases between. Germline V gene sequence: CDR1 SGDLS, CDR2 YYNGEE. DNA for the CDR3: TGTGCCAGCAGCGTAGAGGATCCCGCCATCAGGGACCAAGAGACCCAGTACTTC. Translating it yields CASSVEDPAIRDQETQYF.

This chain links TRBV13 with TRBJ2-5, with 9 nucleotides matching TRBD1. This CDR3 region has 12 residues. Per germline, CDR1 PRHDT and CDR2 FYEKMQ (reference sequence). Trimming cost V 7 bases and J 5 bases; bases outside gene matches: 2. In DNA form, the CDR3 reads TGTGCCAGCACACAGGGGGCCGAGACCCAGTACTTC. Protein sequence: CASTQGAETQYF.

This sequence joins TRBV4-3 and TRBJ2-1; 8 bases map to TRBD2. This CDR3 has 15 residues. Germline V lookup: CDR1 LGHNA, CDR2 YSLEER. After removal of 5 bases from V and 6 bases from J, the junction contained 9 bases not matched to a gene. CDR3 amino acids: CASSTGTSSGNEQFF. DNA of the CDR3: TGCGCCAGCAGCACAGGGACTAGTTCTGGCAATGAGCAGTTCTTC.

The chain couples TRBV29-1 to TRBJ2-1; TRBD1 aligns across 7 bases. The CDR3 extends over 15 amino acids. The germline CDR1 and CDR2 sequences are SQVTM and ANQGSEA. V lost 2 bases to trimming and J lost 2 bases; unmatched junction nucleotides: 6. The CDR3: CSVERGTATYNEQFF. The CDR3 region has the DNA TGCAGCGTTGAACGTGGGACAGCTACCTACAATGAGCAGTTCTTC.